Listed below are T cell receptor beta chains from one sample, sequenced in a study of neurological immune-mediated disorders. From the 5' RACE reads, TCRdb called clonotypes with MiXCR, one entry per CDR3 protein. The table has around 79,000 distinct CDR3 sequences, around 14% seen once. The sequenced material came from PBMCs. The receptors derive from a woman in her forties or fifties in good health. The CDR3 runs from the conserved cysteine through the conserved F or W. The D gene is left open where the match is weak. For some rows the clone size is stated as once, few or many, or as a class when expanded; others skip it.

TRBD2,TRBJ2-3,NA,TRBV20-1,CSVRDIAGGKATDTQYF,TGCAGTGTTAGAGATATAGCGGGAGGTAAAGCCACAGATACGCAGTATTTT
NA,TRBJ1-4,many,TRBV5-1,CASTARRGEKLFF,TGCGCCAGCACGGCCCGGCGCGGTGAAAAACTGTTTTTT
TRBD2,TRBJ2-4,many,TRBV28,CASRGLGSFGEAKNIQYF,TGTGCCAGCAGGGGACTAGGGTCCTTTGGGGAAGCCAAAAACATTCAGTACTTC
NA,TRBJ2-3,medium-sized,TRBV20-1,CSARDFTGGLDTQYF,TGCAGTGCTAGAGATTTTACGGGCGGCTTAGATACGCAGTATTTT
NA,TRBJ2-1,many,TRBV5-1,CASSLVIDNEQFF,TGCGCCAGCAGCTTGGTGATTGATAATGAGCAGTTCTTC
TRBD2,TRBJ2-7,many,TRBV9,CASSVMGLAVDEQYF,TGTGCCAGCAGCGTCATGGGACTAGCGGTAGACGAGCAGTACTTC
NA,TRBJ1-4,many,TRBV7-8,CASSPWELEKLFF,TGTGCCAGCAGCCCTTGGGAGCTCGAAAAACTGTTTTTT
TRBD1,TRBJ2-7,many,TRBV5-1,CASSQGTGLSYEQYF,TGCGCCAGCAGCCAAGGGACAGGCCTTTCCTACGAGCAGTACTTC
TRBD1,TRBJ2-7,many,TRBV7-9,CASSLAEGAEQYF,TGTGCCAGCAGCTTAGCCGAGGGGGCTGAGCAGTACTTC
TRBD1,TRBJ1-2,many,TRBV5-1,CASSGTGDGYTF,TGCGCCAGCAGCGGAACAGGGGACGGCTACACCTTC
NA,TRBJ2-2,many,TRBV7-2,CASSLGLANTGELFF,TGTGCCAGCAGCTTAGGGCTCGCGAACACCGGGGAGCTGTTTTTT
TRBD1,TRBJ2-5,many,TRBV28,CASSPLTGRMETQYF,TGTGCCAGCAGTCCTTTGACAGGGCGGATGGAGACCCAGTACTTC
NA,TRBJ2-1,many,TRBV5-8,CATARGNYNEQFF,TGTGCCACCGCGCGGGGAAACTACAATGAGCAGTTCTTC
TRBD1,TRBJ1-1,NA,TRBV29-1,CSVRTGGTTEAFF,TGCAGCGTCAGAACAGGGGGGACCACTGAAGCTTTCTTT
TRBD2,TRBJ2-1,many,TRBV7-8,CASSLRREGLSLSNEQFF,TGTGCCAGCAGCTTAAGGCGGGAGGGCCTTTCTCTGAGCAATGAGCAGTTCTTC
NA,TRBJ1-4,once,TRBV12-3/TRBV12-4,CASRRRSTNEKLFF,TGTGCCAGCAGACGACGATCAACTAATGAAAAACTGTTTTTT
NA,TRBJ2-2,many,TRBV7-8,CASSARSAGNTGELFF,TGTGCCAGCAGCGCGAGGTCGGCAGGGAACACCGGGGAGCTGTTTTTT
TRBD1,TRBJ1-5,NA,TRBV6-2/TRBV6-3,CATTTGNCNQPQHF,TGTGCCACCACGACAGGGAACTGCAATCAACCCCAGCATTTT
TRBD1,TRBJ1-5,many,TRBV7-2,CASKTGVGGPQHF,TGTGCCAGCAAGACAGGGGTAGGTGGGCCCCAGCATTTT
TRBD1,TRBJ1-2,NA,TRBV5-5,CASSLVVGTGANYGYTF,TGTGCCAGCAGCTTGGTGGTTGGGACAGGAGCTAACTATGGCTACACCTTC
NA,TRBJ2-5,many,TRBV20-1,CSAREASLGTQYF,TGCAGTGCCAGAGAGGCTAGCTTGGGGACCCAGTACTTC
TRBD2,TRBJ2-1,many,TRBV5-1,CASSFGLANYNEQFF,TGCGCCAGCAGCTTTGGACTAGCGAATTACAATGAGCAGTTCTTC
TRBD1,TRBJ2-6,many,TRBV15,CATSSPSGTGARRANVLTF,TGTGCCACCAGCAGTCCCTCCGGGACAGGGGCGAGGAGGGCCAACGTCCTGACTTTC
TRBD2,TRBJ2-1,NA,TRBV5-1,CASSLETSGSSYNEQFF,TGCGCCAGCAGCTTGGAGACTAGCGGGAGTAGTTACAATGAGCAGTTCTTC
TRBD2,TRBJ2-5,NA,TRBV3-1,CASSQDSTSPRTQYF,TGTGCCAGCAGCCAAGATTCGACTAGCCCTAGGACCCAGTACTTC